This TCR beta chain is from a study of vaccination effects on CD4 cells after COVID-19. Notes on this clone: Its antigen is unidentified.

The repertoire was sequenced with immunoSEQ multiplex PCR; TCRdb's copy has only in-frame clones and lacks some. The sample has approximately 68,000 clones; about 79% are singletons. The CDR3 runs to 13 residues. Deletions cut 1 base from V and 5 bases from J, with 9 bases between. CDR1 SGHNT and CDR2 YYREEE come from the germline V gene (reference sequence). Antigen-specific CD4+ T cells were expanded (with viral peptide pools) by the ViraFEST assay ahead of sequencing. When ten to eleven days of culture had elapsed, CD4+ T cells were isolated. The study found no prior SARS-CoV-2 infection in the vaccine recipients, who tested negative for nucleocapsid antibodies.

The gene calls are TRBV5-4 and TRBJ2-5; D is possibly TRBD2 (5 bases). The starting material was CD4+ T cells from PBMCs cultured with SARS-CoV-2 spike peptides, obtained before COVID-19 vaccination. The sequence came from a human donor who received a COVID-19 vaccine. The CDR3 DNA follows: TGTGCCAGCAGCTTGCCGGGGATGGAGACCCAGTACTTC. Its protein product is CASSLPGMETQYF.